The next 13 T cell receptor beta chains were all read from a single sample in a study of blood T cell repertoires in COVID-19. Profiling relied on immunoSEQ multiplex PCR, and the TCRdb table lists in-frame clones only, not all of them. The sample includes 170,000 or so clones, around 84% seen only once; the top ten take 7%. Sequenced material: peripheral blood. The source of these receptors is a man aged 45 to 65 with active or convalescent COVID-19.

This rearrangement joins TRBV19 to TRBJ2-1, with 7 bases matching TRBD2. The CDR3 spans 15 residues. Per germline, CDR1 LNHDA and CDR2 SQIVND (reference sequence). The V and J ends lost 5 bases and 8 bases, in that order; junction bases with no gene match: 12. CDR3 bases: TGTGCCAGTAGTTCCCACCCTAGCGGAGGCGATGAGCAGTTCTTC. This codes for CASSSHPSGGDEQFF.

The chain recombines TRBV5-8 with TRBJ2-3; D may be TRBD1 (5 bases). The V end lost 5 bases, the J end lost 1 base, and 11 bases lay between the germline ends. The CDR3 is 14 amino acids. The germline V gene has CDR1 SGHTS and CDR2 YDEGEE. CDR3 sequence: CASRPTGGTDTQYF. CDR3 DNA: TGTGCCAGCAGACCAACAGGTGGCACAGATACGCAGTATTTT.

This clone has only a few counts. The chain combines TRBV9 with TRBJ2-7; a weak D match, TRBD1 (5 bases). The CDR3 covers 12 residues. Germline CDR1 SGDLS, CDR2 YYNGEE. V lost 4 bases and J 3 bases, leaving 8 bases between the germline ends. Written as DNA, the CDR3 is TGTGCCAGCAGCCCCGACAGCTACGAGCAGTACTTC. It specifies CASSPDSYEQYF.

This clone was seen only a few times. The chain employs TRBV18 and TRBJ1-2, with 9 bases aligning to TRBD1. The germline V gene encodes CDR1 KGHSH and CDR2 LQKENI. The CDR3 consists of 15 residues. V trimming: 4 bases; J trimming: 4 bases; junction bases outside the gene matches: 7. The CDR3 sequence: CASSLPGTGIYGYTF. CDR3 nucleotides: TGTGCCAGCTCACTTCCAGGGACAGGGATCTATGGCTACACCTTC.

The chain carries TRBV6-5 and TRBJ2-1, with 7 nucleotides matching TRBD1. With V trimmed by 5 bases and J by 2 bases, 6 bases remained unmatched. Germline values: CDR1 MNHEY, CDR2 SVGAGI. The CDR3 runs to 15 residues. The CDR3 region has the DNA TGTGCCAGCAGTAGGACAGGCCCGGCCTACAATGAGCAGTTCTTC. Protein sequence: CASSRTGPAYNEQFF.

V usage is TRBV28 and J usage is TRBJ2-5; TRBD1 aligns across 8 bases. CDR3 length: 13 residues. The germline gives CDR1 MDHEN, CDR2 SYDVKM. The V gene end was trimmed by 5 bases and the J gene end by 3 bases; junction bases not matched to a gene: 2. The CDR3 loop reads CASSATGEETQYF. The CDR3 bases are TGTGCCAGCAGTGCGACAGGGGAAGAGACCCAGTACTTC.

The chain uses TRBV7-6 and TRBJ2-2; maybe TRBD2 (6 bases). V gave up 4 bases and J gave up 1 base, with 10 bases separating them. From germline, CDR1 is SGHVS and CDR2 FNYEAQ. This CDR3 contains 15 residues. For the CDR3, the DNA is TGTGCCAGCAGCTCGGGACTGCAGAACACCGGGGAGCTGTTTTTT. This encodes CASSSGLQNTGELFF.

The rearrangement uses TRBV9 and TRBJ2-2, with TRBD2 as a possible D gene (6 bases). Germline CDR1 reads SGDLS; CDR2 reads YYNGEE. V lost 0 bases and J 7 bases, leaving 16 bases between the germline ends. The CDR3 totals 16 residues. CDR3 nucleotide sequence: TGTGCCAGCAGCGTAGTGTCCCGAGCGGGTGGCGGGGAGCTGTTTTTT. As protein: CASSVVSRAGGGELFF.

The chain uses TRBV10-3 and TRBJ2-1, with TRBD2 matching over 7 bases. The junction had 14 bases not matched to a gene; V was cut back by 7 bases and J by 5 bases. Looked up from germline, CDR1 is ENHRY and CDR2 is SYGVKD. The CDR3 totals 16 residues. The CDR3 sequence is CAITRAGPQAHNEQFF. The CDR3 DNA sequence: TGTGCCATCACTAGAGCGGGACCTCAGGCTCACAATGAGCAGTTCTTC.

This chain links TRBV6-1 with TRBJ1-1; no clear D gene. Germline loops: CDR1 MNHNS, CDR2 SASEGT. The length of the CDR3 is 14 residues. The V and J ends lost 10 bases and 5 bases respectively, with 20 bases between them. The CDR3 DNA reads TGTGCCATCGCAACCGAAGACATCTGGACTGAAGCTTTCTTT. This translates into CAIATEDIWTEAFF.

The chain joins TRBV7-2 to TRBJ2-7, with 9 bases matching TRBD2. This CDR3 contains 14 residues. V gave up 8 bases and J gave up 5 bases; unmatched junction bases: 10. Looked up from germline, CDR1 is SGHTA and CDR2 is FQGNSA. The CDR3 here is CASGLTSGFHEQYF. The CDR3 nucleotides read TGTGCCAGCGGTTTGACTAGCGGTTTCCACGAGCAGTACTTC.

The CDR3 region is CASRERGRPNEQFF. The CDR3 DNA reads as TGTGCCAGCAGGGAGAGGGGGCGTCCAAATGAGCAGTTCTTC. This chain uses TRBV28 with TRBJ2-1; 7 bases agree with TRBD1. This CDR3 spans 14 amino acids. Germline CDR1 MDHEN, CDR2 SYDVKM. V lost 6 bases, J lost 7 bases, and 9 bases stayed unmatched.

The chain carries TRBV11-3 and TRBJ2-3; 8 nucleotides line up with TRBD2. The CDR3 sequence is 14 residues long. The germline V gene encodes CDR1 SGHNT and CDR2 YENEEA. V shed 3 bases and J 2 bases; nucleotides not matched to a gene: 1. This CDR3 reads CASSFGRATDTQYF. Here the CDR3 DNA reads TGTGCCAGCAGCTTCGGGAGGGCCACAGATACGCAGTATTTT.